The 6 T cell receptor beta chains in this list originate from one sample, sequenced in a study of blood T cell repertoires in COVID-19. Method: immunoSEQ multiplex PCR; TCRdb's copy keeps in-frame clones and lacks some. The data show about 100,000 clones, 70% to 90% seen once. Source material: peripheral blood. The receptor source for this set is a man in his forties or fifties with active or convalescent COVID-19.

V usage is TRBV19 and J usage is TRBJ2-5, with a tentative D call TRBD2 (6 bases). The CDR3 consists of 14 residues. Per the germline V gene, CDR1 is LNHDA and CDR2 is SQIVND (reference sequence). Trimming stripped 10 bases from V and 4 bases from J, with 19 bases between. This chain's CDR3 is CATSRGGYRETQYF. CDR3 DNA: TGTGCCACCTCACGGGGAGGCTATCGAGAGACCCAGTACTTC.

In nucleotides, the CDR3 is TGTGCCAGCAGACGGACAGGGCGCGAAGCTTTCTTT. Amino acids: CASRRTGREAFF. The V and J genes are TRBV6-5 and TRBJ1-1; 8 positions agree with TRBD1. After removal of 6 bases from V and 8 bases from J, the junction contained 5 bases not matched to a gene. Germline V gene data show CDR1 as MNHEY and CDR2 as SVGAGI. The CDR3 totals 12 residues.

V gene TRBV10-3 combines with J gene TRBJ1-5; no definite D call. Trimming pared 5 bases from V and 3 bases from J, leaving 11 bases between. In germline, CDR1 is ENHRY, CDR2 SYGVKD. The CDR3 is 14 amino acids. The CDR3 reads CAISRVPTNQPQHF. Written as DNA, the CDR3 is TGTGCCATCAGTCGGGTCCCTACCAATCAGCCCCAGCATTTT.

The rearrangement links TRBV24-1 to TRBJ1-1; the D is unclear. The CDR3 extends over 13 amino acids. The V and J ends lost 9 bases and 3 bases respectively, with 13 bases between them. CDR1 and CDR2 from the germline V gene are KGHDR and SFDVKD. The CDR3 nucleotides are TGTGCCACCCGGTTGGCGGCCGACACTGAAGCTTTCTTT. Protein: CATRLAADTEAFF.

The rearrangement joins TRBV6-6 to TRBJ1-5; TRBD1 might be the D (6 bases). Germline V CDR1 and CDR2: MNHNY, SVGAGI (reference sequence). This CDR3 is built from 16 residues. V lost 6 bases and J lost 2, with 17 bases in between. The CDR3 nucleotides are TGTGCCAGCAGAGACTGGGCAGGGGAAGGCAATCAGCCCCAGCATTTT. Its translation: CASRDWAGEGNQPQHF.

The chain employs TRBV24-1 and TRBJ2-1; D might be TRBD1 (5 bases). The V end lost 4 bases, the J end lost 13 bases, and 25 bases lay between the germline ends. Germline CDR1 reads KGHDR; CDR2 reads SFDVKD. The CDR3 is made up of 16 amino acids. This CDR3 reads CATSDREEALGVQQFF. DNA for the CDR3: TGTGCCACCAGTGACCGCGAAGAAGCGCTAGGGGTCCAACAGTTCTTC.